A single TCR beta chain is shown here with its context. Its matching antigen is unknown. One end of the junction varies from germline; a read error may be responsible. This record belongs to a study of T cell repertoires in cytomegalovirus infection. Study-wide background: Public TCR beta signatures provided an indication of both CMV infection and a matching HLA type.

Findings and limits, study-wide: Cumulative public TCR beta family frequency identified carriers of CMV plus the relevant HLA.

One entry per CDR3 protein results from TCRdb running MiXCR on the reads. The sample includes approximately 65,000 distinct CDR3 sequences, around 20% of them seen just once. CDR3 size: 15 residues. This specimen was CD8+ T cells from cultured PBMCs, taken from culture after CMV antigen stimulation. This TCR derives from a human donor in good health (CMV status not recorded). Some clones in this sample may be carry-over from other donors' samples. The chain is built from TRBV5-3 and TRBJ2-7; possibly TRBD2 for D (6 bases). TRBV5-3 is an ORF; its function is uncertain. CDR3 residues: CASSLAPGTAYEQYF. In DNA form, the CDR3 reads TGTGCCAGCAGCTTGGCCCCCGGGACTGCCTACGAGCAGTACTTC.